Below are 14 T cell receptor beta chains sequenced from a single sample in a study of beta chain features in type 1 diabetes. Study-level results: When Type 1 diabetes patients were examined, their TCRB CDR3s proved moderately but significantly shorter in all four CD4+ subsets.

The sequenced template was cDNA made from the entire isolated RNA. Produced via immunoSEQ multiplex PCR; TCRdb's table is partial and in-frame only. The sample shows around 310,000 clones, approximately 12% of them seen only once. Their recognized antigens are unknown. The material sequenced was naive CD4+ T cells from blood. All receptors derive from a young woman with type 1 diabetes.

The gene calls are TRBV5-1 and TRBJ1-1; perhaps TRBD1 as D (5 bases). The V gene's germline CDR1 is SGHRS and CDR2 YFSETQ. This CDR3 spans 12 amino acids. Between the trimmed V and J ends, which lost 6 bases and 2 bases, there was a span of 8 bases. The CDR3 coding sequence is TGCGCCAGCAATAGGGGAAACACTGAAGCTTTCTTT. As protein: CASNRGNTEAFF.

This chain uses TRBV28 with TRBJ2-7, with 8 bases aligning to TRBD2. The CDR3 is 15 residues long. Per germline, CDR1 MDHEN and CDR2 SYDVKM. V lost 5 bases to trimming and J lost 4 bases; unmatched junction nucleotides: 10. CDR3 residues: CASSAPGGDGYEQYF. Here the CDR3 DNA reads TGTGCCAGCAGTGCCCCGGGAGGGGATGGGTACGAGCAGTACTTC.

This chain links TRBV2 with TRBJ2-5; 12 bases map to TRBD2. V lost 6 bases and J lost 3; bases outside the gene matches: 8. In germline, CDR1 is SNHLY, CDR2 FYNNEI. The CDR3 runs to 16 residues. The CDR3 spells CASSRLLAGGEETQYF. The CDR3 nucleotides are TGTGCCAGCAGCCGACTACTAGCGGGAGGAGAAGAGACCCAGTACTTC.

The chain combines TRBV12-5 with TRBJ2-1; a weak D match, TRBD2 (6 bases). Germline CDR1 is LGHNT and CDR2 is FRNRAP. CDR3 size: 18 residues. V lost 0 bases and J 6 bases, leaving 21 bases between the germline ends. DNA for the CDR3: TGTGCTAGTGGTTTGGTACTCTGGGGGGAGTCTCGCCCCAATGAGCAGTTCTTC. Its protein product is CASGLVLWGESRPNEQFF.

The rearrangement links TRBV14 to TRBJ1-5; tentative D call: TRBD1 (6 bases). CDR3 length: 16 residues. Germline V lookup: CDR1 SGHDN, CDR2 FVKESK. Trimming stripped 4 bases from V and 4 bases from J, with 17 bases between. CDR3 residues: CASSLMLGQINQPQHF. The CDR3 nucleotides read TGTGCCAGCAGCCTAATGCTAGGACAGATAAATCAGCCCCAGCATTTT.

This chain connects TRBV28 to TRBJ1-5; the D gene is possibly TRBD1 (5 bases). The CDR3 covers 16 residues. CDR1 is MDHEN and CDR2 is SYDVKM in the germline V gene. With 2 bases removed from V and 7 bases from J, the gap between germline ends came to 18 bases. DNA for the CDR3: TGTGCCAGCAGTTTAGCGGGGAGCAGGGCCGCACAGCCCCAGCATTTT. Amino acids: CASSLAGSRAAQPQHF.

This clone turned up a few times. This sequence joins TRBV30 and TRBJ1-1; D uncertain. The V gene lost 3 bases and the J gene lost 1 base, with 3 bases spanning the gap. The germline V gene encodes CDR1 GTSNPN and CDR2 SVGIG (reference sequence). This CDR3 contains 11 residues. In DNA form, the CDR3 reads TGTGCCTGGAGCCGGAACACTGAAGCTTTCTTT. It specifies CAWSRNTEAFF.

A few counts support this clone. V is TRBV4-3 and J is TRBJ2-1; D remains unclear. This CDR3 comprises 16 residues. Germline assignment: CDR1 LGHNA and CDR2 YSLEER. Trimming stripped 0 bases from V and 3 bases from J, with 12 bases between. The CDR3 loop is CASSQETPGYYNEQFF. Here the CDR3 DNA reads TGCGCCAGCAGCCAAGAAACCCCCGGGTACTACAATGAGCAGTTCTTC.

This clone has ten or more counts. This chain uses TRBV29-1 with TRBJ2-5, with a weak D call TRBD2 (5 bases). The CDR3 runs 11 residues. The V end lost 7 bases, the J end lost 4 bases, and 10 bases lay between the germline ends. In germline, CDR1 is SQVTM, CDR2 ANQGSEA. CDR3 coding DNA: TGCAGCGCACGGGATCGAGAGACCCAGTACTTC. Residues: CSARDRETQYF.

A few counts support this clone. The rearrangement joins TRBV10-3 to TRBJ2-7; TRBD1 is a possible D gene (5 bases). The CDR3 contains 14 residues. Trimming shortened V by 4 bases and J by 0 bases, and 10 bases separated the two germline ends. The germline CDR1 and CDR2 sequences are ENHRY and SYGVKD. CDR3 sequence reads: CAISVDRDSYEQYF. CDR3 sequence (DNA): TGTGCCATCAGTGTCGACAGAGACTCCTACGAGCAGTACTTC.

This clone has more than one count but fewer than ten. Other DNA sequences of this sample code for an identical CDR3. This sequence joins TRBV30 and TRBJ2-3; D is undetermined. Germline CDR1 and CDR2: GTSNPN and SVGIG (reference sequence). This CDR3 region has 13 residues. V lost 3 bases, J lost 0 bases, and 7 bases lay in between. In nucleotides, the CDR3 is TGTGCCTGGAGGCTGGCCAGCACAGATACGCAGTATTTT. Amino acid sequence: CAWRLASTDTQYF.

The V and J genes are TRBV10-3 and TRBJ2-7; perhaps TRBD2 as D (6 bases). This CDR3 has 13 amino acids. Trimming took 6 bases from V and 4 from J, leaving 13 bases between them. Germline values: CDR1 ENHRY, CDR2 SYGVKD. CDR3 in amino acids: CAIRSPGTYEQYV. The CDR3, as DNA: TGTGCCATCAGGTCGCCCGGGACTTACGAGCAGTACGTC.

This clone was counted only a few times. V usage is TRBV5-1 and J usage is TRBJ1-2; 9 nucleotides match TRBD1. Germline CDR1 is SGHRS and CDR2 is YFSETQ. V lost 4 bases, J lost 2 bases, and 6 bases stayed unmatched. The CDR3 extends over 15 amino acids. In DNA, the CDR3 is TGCGCCAGCAGCAGGACGACAGGGGGGAACTATGGCTACACCTTC. Its protein is CASSRTTGGNYGYTF.

The chain has TRBV10-2 and TRBJ1-4, with D perhaps TRBD1 (6 bases). CDR1 is WSHSY, CDR2 SAAADI, per germline. Trimming removed 6 bases at V and 5 bases at J, with 16 bases between. The CDR3 extends over 15 amino acids. CDR3 sequence: CASREVWTENEKLFF. The CDR3 nucleotides are TGCGCCAGCAGGGAGGTTTGGACAGAAAATGAAAAACTGTTTTTT.